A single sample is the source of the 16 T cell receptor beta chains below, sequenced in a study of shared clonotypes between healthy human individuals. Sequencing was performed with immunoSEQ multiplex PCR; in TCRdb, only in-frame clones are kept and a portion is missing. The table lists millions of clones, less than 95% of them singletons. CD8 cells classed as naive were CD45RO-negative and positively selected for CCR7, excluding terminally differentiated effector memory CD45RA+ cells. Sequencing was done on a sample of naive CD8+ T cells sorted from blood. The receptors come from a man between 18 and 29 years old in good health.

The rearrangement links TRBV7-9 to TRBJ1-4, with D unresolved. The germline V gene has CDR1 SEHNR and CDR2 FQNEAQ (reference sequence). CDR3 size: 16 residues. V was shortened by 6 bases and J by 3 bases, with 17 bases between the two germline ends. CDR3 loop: CASSLSQFTANEKLFF. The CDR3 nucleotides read TGTGCCAGCAGTTTATCCCAATTTACAGCTAATGAAAAACTGTTTTTT.

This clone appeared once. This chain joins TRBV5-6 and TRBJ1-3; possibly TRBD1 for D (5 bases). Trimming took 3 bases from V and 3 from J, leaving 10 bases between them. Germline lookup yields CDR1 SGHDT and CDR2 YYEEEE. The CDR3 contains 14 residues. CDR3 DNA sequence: TGTGCCAGCAGCTCCGGGGACGTTGGAAACACCATATATTTT. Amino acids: CASSSGDVGNTIYF.

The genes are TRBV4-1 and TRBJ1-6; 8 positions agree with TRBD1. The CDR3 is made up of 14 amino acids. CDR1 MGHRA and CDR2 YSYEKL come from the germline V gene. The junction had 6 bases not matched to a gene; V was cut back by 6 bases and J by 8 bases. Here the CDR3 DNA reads TGCGCCAGCAGTCTTGGACAGGGTGATTCACCCCTCCACTTT. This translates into CASSLGQGDSPLHF.

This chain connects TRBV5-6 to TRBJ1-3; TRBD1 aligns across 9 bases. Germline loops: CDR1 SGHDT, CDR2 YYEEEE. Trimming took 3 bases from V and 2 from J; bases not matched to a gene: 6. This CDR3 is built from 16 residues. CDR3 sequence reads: CASSWGTGPTGNTIYF. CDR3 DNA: TGTGCCAGCAGCTGGGGGACAGGGCCCACTGGAAACACCATATATTTT.

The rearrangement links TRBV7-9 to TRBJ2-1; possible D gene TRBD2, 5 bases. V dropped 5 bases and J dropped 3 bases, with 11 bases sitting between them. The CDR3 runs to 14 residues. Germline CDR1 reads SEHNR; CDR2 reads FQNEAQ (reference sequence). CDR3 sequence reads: CASSQLELYNEQFF. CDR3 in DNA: TGTGCCAGCAGCCAACTAGAGCTCTACAATGAGCAGTTCTTC.

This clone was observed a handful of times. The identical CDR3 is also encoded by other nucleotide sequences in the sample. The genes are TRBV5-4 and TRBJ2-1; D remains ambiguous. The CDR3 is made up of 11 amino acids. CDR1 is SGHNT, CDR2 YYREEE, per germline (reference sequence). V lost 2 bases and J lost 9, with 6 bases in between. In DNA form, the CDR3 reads TGTGCCAGCAGCTTTGTGGGTGAGCAGTTCTTC. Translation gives CASSFVGEQFF.

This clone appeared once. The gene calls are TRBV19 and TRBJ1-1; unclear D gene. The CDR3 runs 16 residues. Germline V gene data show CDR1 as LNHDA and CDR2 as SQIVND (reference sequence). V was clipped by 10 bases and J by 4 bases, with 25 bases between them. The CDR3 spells CATKGVTMEHFTEAFF. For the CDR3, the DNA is TGTGCCACTAAAGGCGTAACCATGGAACACTTCACTGAAGCTTTCTTT.

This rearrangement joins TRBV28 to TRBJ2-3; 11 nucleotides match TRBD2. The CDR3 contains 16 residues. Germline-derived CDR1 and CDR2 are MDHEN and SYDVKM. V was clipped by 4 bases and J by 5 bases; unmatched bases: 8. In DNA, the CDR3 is TGTGCCAGCAGTTCCTATAGCGGGAGGGCCGGAGATACGCAGTATTTT. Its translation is CASSSYSGRAGDTQYF.

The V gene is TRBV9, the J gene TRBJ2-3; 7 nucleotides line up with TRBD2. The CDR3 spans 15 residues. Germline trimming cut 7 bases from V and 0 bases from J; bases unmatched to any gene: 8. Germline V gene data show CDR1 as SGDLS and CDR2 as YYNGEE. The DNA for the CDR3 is TGTGCCAGCTCCTTGGGAGGGATTAGCACAGATACGCAGTATTTT. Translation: CASSLGGISTDTQYF.

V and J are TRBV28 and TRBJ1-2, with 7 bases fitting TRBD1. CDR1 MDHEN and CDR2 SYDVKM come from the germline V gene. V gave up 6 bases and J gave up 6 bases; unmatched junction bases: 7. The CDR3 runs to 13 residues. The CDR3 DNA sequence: TGTGCCAGCAGCCTCGGGACAGTGAATGGCTACACCTTC. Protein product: CASSLGTVNGYTF.

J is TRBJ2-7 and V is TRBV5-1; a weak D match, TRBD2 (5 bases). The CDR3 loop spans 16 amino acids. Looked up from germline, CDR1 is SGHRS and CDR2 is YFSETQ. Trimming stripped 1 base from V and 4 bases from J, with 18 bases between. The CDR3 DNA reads TGCGCCAGCAGCTTGCCCGAGACCGGGATCGGATACGAGCAGTACTTC. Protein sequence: CASSLPETGIGYEQYF.

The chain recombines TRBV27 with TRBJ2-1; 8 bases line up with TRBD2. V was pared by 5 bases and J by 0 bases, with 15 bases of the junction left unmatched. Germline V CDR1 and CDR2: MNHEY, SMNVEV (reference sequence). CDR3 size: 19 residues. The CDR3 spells CASSEGREATHRSYNEQFF. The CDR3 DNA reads TGTGCCAGCAGTGAAGGGCGGGAGGCCACCCATCGCTCCTACAATGAGCAGTTCTTC.

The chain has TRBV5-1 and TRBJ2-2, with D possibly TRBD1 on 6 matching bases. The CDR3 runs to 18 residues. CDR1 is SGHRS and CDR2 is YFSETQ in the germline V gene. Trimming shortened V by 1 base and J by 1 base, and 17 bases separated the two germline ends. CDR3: CASSLSTGTYLNTGELFF. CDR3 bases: TGCGCCAGCAGCTTGTCCACCGGGACATACCTGAACACCGGGGAGCTGTTTTTT.

The DNA for the CDR3 is TGCGCCAGCAGCCAAGGTCTAGCGGGAGGGGGGTTTTACGAGCAGTACTTC. It is translated as CASSQGLAGGGFYEQYF. The chain employs TRBV4-1 and TRBJ2-7, with 12 bases matching TRBD2. Trimming at V came to 1 base and at J to 4 bases, leaving 8 bases not matched to a gene. The germline CDR1 and CDR2 sequences are MGHRA and YSYEKL. CDR3 length: 17 amino acids.

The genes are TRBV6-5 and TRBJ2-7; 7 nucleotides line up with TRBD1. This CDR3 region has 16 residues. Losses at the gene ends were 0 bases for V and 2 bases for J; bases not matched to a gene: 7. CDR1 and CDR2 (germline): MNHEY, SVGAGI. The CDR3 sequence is CASSYSVGQETYEQYF. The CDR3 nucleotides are TGTGCCAGCAGTTACTCAGTAGGACAGGAAACCTACGAGCAGTACTTC.

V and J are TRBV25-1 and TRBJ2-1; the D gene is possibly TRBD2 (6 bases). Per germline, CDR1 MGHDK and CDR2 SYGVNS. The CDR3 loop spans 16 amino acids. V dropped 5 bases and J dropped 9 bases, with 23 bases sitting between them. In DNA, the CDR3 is TGTGCCAGCAGTCCGGGAGCCGGGGTGTACACGAGTGAGCAGTTCTTC. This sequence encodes CASSPGAGVYTSEQFF. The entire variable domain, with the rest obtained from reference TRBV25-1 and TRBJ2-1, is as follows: EADIYQTPRYLVIGTGKKITLECSQTMGHDKMYWYQQDPGMELHLIHYSYGVNSTEKGDLSSESTVSRIRTEHFPLTLESARPSHTSQYLCASSPGAGVYTSEQFFGPGTRLTVL.